This paragraph reports one TCR beta chain. This clonotype was seen a handful of times. Its antigen is currently not known. No much larger clonotype is one base removed from it; base qualities were not supplied. The CDR3 numbers 14 residues from cysteine through phenylalanine. Only the CDR3 portion is preserved as DNA: 42 bases, with reading frame beginning at the first base. CDR1 and CDR2 (MNHNS, SASEGT) derive from the germline V gene. V is pared back by 6 bases and J by 5 bases, with 14 bases lying between the germline termini. Stable Graves' hyperthyroidism was defined as the absence of progression to ophthalmopathy over 18 months of follow-up. Hyperthyroidism patients were newly diagnosed, had a disease duration of under 2 months, and were aged 18 to 65 years. Any patient with an uncontrolled infection, another autoimmune disease, pregnancy or lactation was excluded. Diagnoses relied on clinical symptoms, serum thyroxine and TRAb, thyroid ultrasound and orbital computed tomography. PBMCs were separated from 8 to 10 ml of fresh peripheral blood using Ficoll-Paque density gradient centrifugation. Total RNA was extracted with Trizol reagent, and quality was checked on an Agilent 2100 Bioanalyzer.

TCR beta CDR3 regions were amplified from RNA transcripts. For the first round of RT-PCR on the TCR CDR3, the HTBI primer set was used together with the Qiagen OneStep RT-PCR kit. The libraries were constructed in a second round of multiplex PCR and then size-selected and purified. Sequencing of the libraries was done on an Illumina HiSeq2000 using paired-end 100 bp reads. The authors' analysis ran thus. SOAPnuke was used to process the raw data, removing reads that contained adapters or uncalled bases, had a mean Phred below 15, or lacked an exact match to the constant primer or identifier. High-quality paired reads were merged with COPE v1.2.5, and unique nucleotide sequences were defined as clonotypes. MiTCR v1.1 was used to align clonotypes to the IMGT TRBV, TRBD and TRBJ reference segments. The analysis was restricted to V-J combinations with a frequency above 0.0001, which together covered about 99% of the repertoires. The TCS score was defined as the ratio of F50 (clonal expansion) to E x V (chaos), calculated using BLOSUM62-based TCRdist between CDR3 peptides within each V-J. Welch's t-statistics and random forest reduced 500 to 650 V-J features to 10 to 15, which were used in a naive Bayes classifier (R e1071). TCRdb ran its own pipeline on the public reads, namely fastp trimming at Q25 and MiXCR clone calling, and kept in-frame beta chains. One record per CDR3 amino acid sequence lists the most common genes and DNA. V and J calls and clone size were set by TCRdb, not the authors. The sample yields approximately 560,000 distinct CDR3 sequences; 15% to 17% were counted once. The ten biggest clones cover around 7.5% of the sample.

The sample belongs to a study of T cells in Graves' hyperthyroidism and ophthalmopathy (dated by TCRdb to the late 2010s). Describing the broader study: Peripheral blood samples were taken at initial diagnosis, before any treatment was given. The paper reports TCR Vbeta CDR3 sequencing of over 130 peripheral blood samples: 40 or so ophthalmopathy, under 80 hyperthyroidism and around 17 progressor patients. The approximately 100 discovery patients were divided at random into training and test sets in a 7:3 ratio. To identify TCR V-J signatures that set the groups apart, the researchers used a discovery cohort of about a hundred patients, made up of about 44 with Graves' ophthalmopathy and around 58 with stable Graves' hyperthyroidism. Thyroid tissue and blood T-cell repertoires from about 6 Graves' hyperthyroidism patients were also compared in the study. Following sampling, methimazole starting at 30 mg daily was given to hyperthyroidism patients, and high-dose intravenous methylprednisolone was given to ophthalmopathy patients. Prospective prediction of ophthalmopathy was tested in an independent validation cohort of 18 to 20 hyperthyroidism patients and 17 patients who later progressed to ophthalmopathy.

Study-wide findings and limitations: In validation, the model predicted progression to ophthalmopathy a median of approximately 6.6 months before onset, with roughly 68% sensitivity and around 76% specificity. Sample size was not statistically predetermined, and investigators were not blinded to group allocation. Most expanded thyroid clonotypes (frequency above 0.001) were also detected in blood, suggesting blood repertoires may reflect thyroid immune responses. A model built on a 13 V-J signature distinguished ophthalmopathy from stable hyperthyroidism, reaching 87.88% sensitivity and around 82% specificity in cross-validation and 80%/75% in testing.

Sequenced sample: blood. The origin of this receptor is a woman between 25 and 40 years old with Graves' hyperthyroidism. The receptor chain draws on TRBV6-1 and TRBJ1-5; a tentative D match to TRBD1 spans 6 bases. The CDR3 loop reads CASRGGHNYQPQHF. At the DNA level, the sequence is TGTGCCAGCAGAGGGGGGCATAACTATCAGCCCCAGCATTTT.